This section outlines one T cell receptor beta chain sequence together with its context. Germline CDR1 and CDR2: SGHAT and FQNNGV. The V segment lost 1 base and the J segment 3 bases; nucleotides outside the gene matches: 10. This CDR3 has 17 amino acids. The data stem from a study of beta chain features in type 1 diabetes. The investigators reverse transcribed all of the isolated RNA, so they sequenced expressed TCRB transcripts. Some clones are missing from TCRdb's copy, which holds only in-frame ones; the method was immunoSEQ multiplex PCR. The sample lists about 140,000 clones, about 7.1% occurring once.

The sample was central memory CD4+ T cells from blood. This chain connects TRBV11-2 to TRBJ2-7; 9 nucleotides line up with TRBD2. This receptor was taken from a woman in her twenties or thirties in good health. The CDR3 loop is CASSLVFSGSPGYEQYF. The CDR3 DNA follows: TGTGCCAGCAGCTTAGTTTTTAGCGGGAGTCCGGGCTACGAGCAGTACTTC.